The 21 T cell receptor beta chains presented below share a single source sample, sequenced in a study of blood T cells in healthy people across ages. A second PCR, run for roughly 7 to 11 cycles, used a sample-barcoded 5' primer plus a J-beta primer mix. MiXCR was run by TCRdb on the 5' RACE reads, yielding one entry per CDR3 protein. The sample carries about 400,000 distinct CDR3 sequences, about 49% recorded once. The sequencing input was blood. These receptors were taken from a man in his sixties in good health.

This chain joins TRBV21-1 and TRBJ2-4; the table names TRBD1, a call not compared with the DNA. TRBV21-1 is noted as a pseudogene. This CDR3 has 15 residues. CDR3 coding DNA: TGTGCCAGCAGCCTCTCCGGGACAGGGGAGAAAGAGCAGTACTTC. The encoded protein is CASSLSGTGEKEQYF.

The chain joins TRBV7-2 to TRBJ2-1; 15 bases match TRBD2. Losses at the gene ends were 6 bases for V and 3 bases for J; bases not matched to a gene: 3. This CDR3 region has 16 residues. The germline CDR1 and CDR2 sequences are SGHTA and FQGNSA. CDR3 sequence: CASRSGLAGGYNEQFF. For the CDR3, the DNA is TGTGCCAGCAGGTCGGGACTAGCGGGGGGCTACAATGAGCAGTTCTTC.

This chain links TRBV4-3 with TRBJ2-3; 9 bases agree with TRBD1. CDR1 LGHNA and CDR2 YSLEER come from the germline V gene. V was pared by 6 bases and J by 7 bases, with 11 bases of the junction left unmatched. This CDR3 comprises 15 residues. CDR3 coding DNA: TGCGCCAGCAGTCCTAATACAGGGGGCCCAAATACGCAGTATTTT. It codes for CASSPNTGGPNTQYF.

This clonotype was seen once. The chain uses TRBV20-1 and TRBJ2-1; 11 bases are a match to TRBD2. The germline CDR1 and CDR2 sequences are DFQATT and SNEGSKA (reference sequence). Trimming took 1 base from V and 4 from J; bases not matched to a gene: 9. The CDR3 has 17 residues. CDR3: CSARAHKTSGEYNEQFF. The DNA of the CDR3 is TGCAGTGCTAGAGCCCATAAGACTAGCGGGGAATACAATGAGCAGTTCTTC.

The chain joins TRBV21-1 to TRBJ2-4. Gene TRBJ2-7 matches the end of the DNA better, so the J call may be wrong. TRBV21-1 is described as a pseudogene. The CDR3 has 15 amino acids. CDR3 bases: TGTGCCAGCAGCAAAGAACTCGACGGGGTACACGAGCAGTACTTC. It encodes CASSKELDGVHEQYF.

This clonotype occurred a few times. This sequence joins TRBV11-1 and TRBJ2-7, with 10 bases identical to TRBD2. The J segment lost 5 bases and the V segment lost 6 bases, leaving 10 bases of the junction unmatched. CDR3 size: 15 residues. The germline V gene has CDR1 SGHAT and CDR2 FQDESV (reference sequence). This CDR3 is CASSKGLAGVDEQYF. In nucleotides, the CDR3 is TGTGCCAGCAGTAAAGGGCTAGCGGGAGTAGACGAGCAGTACTTC.

The CDR3 region has the DNA TGTGCCAGCAGACCCCGGGACTTACAAGACAATGAGCAGTTCTTC. Its translation is CASRPRDLQDNEQFF. The chain is built from TRBV28 and TRBJ2-1; a possible D gene is TRBD2 (6 bases). The CDR3 consists of 15 residues. CDR1 and CDR2 from the germline V gene are MDHEN and SYDVKM. V lost 6 bases to trimming and J lost 5 bases, with 17 bases between them. Full variable domain (remainder filled in from reference TRBV28 and TRBJ2-1): DVKVTQSSRYLVKRTGEKVFLECVQDMDHENMFWYRQDPGLGLRLIYFSYDVKMKEKGDIPEGYSVSREKKERFSLILESASTNQTSMYLCASRPRDLQDNEQFFGPGTRLTVL.

V is TRBV28 and J is TRBJ2-7, with D perhaps given as TRBD1 or TRBD2 (6 bases each). The CDR3 is 16 amino acids. Between the trimmed V and J ends, which lost 4 bases and 0 bases, there was a span of 16 bases. CDR1 MDHEN and CDR2 SYDVKM come from the germline V gene. CDR3 sequence reads: CASSSPSPGASYEQYF. In nucleotides, the CDR3 is TGTGCCAGCAGTTCCCCCTCGCCGGGGGCCTCCTACGAGCAGTACTTC.

This clonotype was recorded once. With a much larger clone just one base away, this may be a read error. The chain uses TRBV12-5 and TRBJ2-7; possibly TRBD1 for D (5 bases). V shed 5 bases and J shed 1 base, with 12 bases lying between them. Looked up from germline, CDR1 is LGHNT and CDR2 is FRNRAP. The CDR3 is 14 residues long. The CDR3 loop reads CASGVVGVSYEQYF. As DNA, the CDR3 is TGTGCTAGTGGTGTAGTAGGGGTATCCTACGAGCAGTACTTC.

The chain couples TRBV18 to TRBJ1-5; no reliable D call. The V end lost 3 bases, the J end lost 5 bases, and 5 bases lay between the germline ends. The CDR3 sequence is 12 residues long. Germline CDR1 and CDR2: KGHSH and LQKENI. The CDR3 sequence: CASSPGDQPQHF. Here the CDR3 DNA reads TGTGCCAGCTCACCGGGCGATCAGCCCCAGCATTTT.

The genes are TRBV27 and TRBJ1-1, with 8 bases identical to TRBD1. Germline-derived CDR1 and CDR2 are MNHEY and SMNVEV (reference sequence). This CDR3 has 16 amino acids. V was clipped by 3 bases and J by 1 base; unmatched bases: 7. CDR3 region: CASSFARGQRNTEAFF. The CDR3 DNA reads as TGTGCCAGCAGTTTCGCCAGGGGGCAAAGGAACACTGAAGCTTTCTTT.

This clonotype has more than one count but fewer than ten. The chain carries TRBV4-1 and TRBJ2-7, with a weak D call TRBD1 (6 bases). The CDR3 loop spans 13 amino acids. The germline gives CDR1 MGHRA, CDR2 YSYEKL. Trimming took off 1 base at V and 3 bases at J, with 7 bases between the two ends. In DNA form, the CDR3 reads TGCGCCAGCAGCCAAGGACAGGACTACGAGCAGTACTTC. It codes for CASSQGQDYEQYF.

This chain links TRBV28 with TRBJ2-5; 7 bases line up with TRBD2. Per the germline V gene, CDR1 is MDHEN and CDR2 is SYDVKM. The CDR3 runs 15 residues. The junction had 10 bases not matched to a gene; V was cut back by 4 bases and J by 5 bases. The CDR3 loop reads CASSSPRGTGETQYF. CDR3 bases: TGTGCCAGCAGTTCCCCGCGGGGGACCGGGGAGACCCAGTACTTC.

V usage is TRBV6-2 or TRBV6-3 and J usage is TRBJ2-5; 9 positions agree with TRBD1. The tail of the sequence fits TRBJ2-7 better, so the J call may be wrong. Germline CDR1 reads MNHEY; CDR2 reads SVGEGT. The CDR3 has 14 amino acids. In nucleotides, the CDR3 is TGTGCCAGCAGAGTGGACAGGGGCCGGAACGAGCAGTACTTC. This translates into CASRVDRGRNEQYF.

The chain has TRBV20-1 and TRBJ2-7; 9 nucleotides align to TRBD2. The CDR3 has 14 residues. The J segment lost 2 bases and the V segment lost 3 bases, leaving 5 bases of the junction unmatched. Germline loops: CDR1 DFQATT, CDR2 SNEGSKA (reference sequence). CDR3 region: CSARVSGRPYEQYF. CDR3 coding DNA: TGCAGTGCTAGGGTTAGCGGGAGACCCTACGAGCAGTACTTC.

CDR3 sequence reads: CASSAGTGMTDTQYF. CDR3 coding DNA: TGTGCCAGCAGCGCCGGGACAGGGATGACAGATACGCAGTATTTT. The chain combines TRBV2 with TRBJ2-3, with 9 bases matching TRBD1. The CDR3 spans 15 residues. The germline V gene has CDR1 SNHLY and CDR2 FYNNEI. V lost 6 bases, J lost 3 bases, and 7 bases stayed unmatched.

V and J are TRBV6-2 or TRBV6-3 and TRBJ1-1, with D possibly matching TRBD1 (6 bases). The CDR3 is 12 residues long. V was cut by 2 bases and J by 10 bases, with 11 bases left in between. Germline lookup yields CDR1 MNHEY and CDR2 SVGEGT. CDR3 nucleotide sequence: TGTGCCAGCAGTTACGGGGGGCTGGCAGCTTTCTTT. Its protein product is CASSYGGLAAFF.

The rearrangement uses TRBV18 and TRBJ2-7; maybe TRBD1 (6 bases). The V end lost 5 bases, the J end lost 4 bases, and 12 bases lay between the germline ends. The CDR3 loop spans 13 amino acids. The germline CDR1 and CDR2 sequences are KGHSH and LQKENI. This chain's CDR3 is CASSETGYYEQYF. CDR3 bases: TGTGCCAGCTCAGAAACAGGGTATTACGAGCAGTACTTC.

The chain joins TRBV7-6 to TRBJ1-2; a weak D match, TRBD1 (6 bases). The CDR3 length is 15 residues. V gave up 5 bases and J gave up 3 bases, with 16 bases separating them. Looked up from germline, CDR1 is SGHVS and CDR2 is FNYEAQ. The CDR3 spells CASSPRSGGDYGYTF. CDR3 bases: TGTGCCAGCAGCCCCCGATCTGGGGGCGACTATGGCTACACCTTC.

This clonotype was detected a few times. The rearrangement uses TRBV4-2 and TRBJ2-1, with D maybe TRBD2 (6 bases). This CDR3 contains 19 residues. CDR1 and CDR2 from the germline V gene are LGHNA and YNFKEQ. V was trimmed by 0 bases and J by 8 bases, leaving 26 bases between them. For the CDR3, the DNA is TGTGCCAGCAGCCAAGAACTATGGCGGGAAGGCCTCGTTAGCCATGAGCAGTTCTTC. This codes for CASSQELWREGLVSHEQFF.

V and J are TRBV6-5 and TRBJ2-5, with TRBD1 matching over 8 bases. There are 14 residues in the CDR3. The V segment lost 6 bases and the J segment 4 bases; nucleotides outside the gene matches: 7. Germline loops: CDR1 MNHEY, CDR2 SVGAGI. CDR3 in DNA: TGTGCCAGCAGCAGGACAGGGTCCTCAGAGACCCAGTACTTC. This translates into CASSRTGSSETQYF.